This T cell receptor (beta chain) originates from a study of blood T cell repertoires in COVID-19 (TCRdb year 2020). Turning to the overall study: Samples covering the acute and convalescent phases of COVID-19 were provided by collaborators in the United States, Italy and Spain. The material from the prospective study consisted of cDNA or gDNA derived from T cells, B-cell-depleted T cells, or PBMCs. The dataset comprised deeply sampled blood TCRbeta repertoires from subjects exposed to, actively infected with, or recovered from COVID-19. A freely available public database, intended as a resource for researchers studying the immune response to SARS-CoV-2, is where the repertoires were released. Samples came from the ongoing ImmuneRACE study (first 160 participants) plus 1,254 subjects from 6 global collaborators. A de-identified subject ID, COVID-19 status, age in years and sex were almost always included in the sample metadata. Where available, HLA class I and class II types were obtained from metadata supplied by the sample provider rather than from assay-based typing. On the study overall, not on this receptor specifically: The quantity of clinical and demographic metadata differed by source and by participant and was supplied without curation.

TCRbeta CDR3 regions were amplified from genomic DNA by means of the immunoSEQ Assay, a bias-controlled multiplex PCR. From the authors' description of their analysis: Nucleated cell counts per sample were estimated from amplification of reference gene primers within the assay. Sequence reads were collapsed and filtered to measure the absolute abundance of every unique TCRbeta CDR3 rearrangement. For each sample, productive Simpson clonality was calculated by taking the square root of Simpson's diversity index across productive rearrangements. TCRdb took this table from immuneACCESS and kept in-frame rearrangements with V and J called. Such tables lack part of the clones; where checked against another copy, unresolved V genes explain under half of the gap, and the rest is unexplained. The DNA was the basis for D and trimming; V, J and clone size are from that table. This sample lists about 300,000 clones; about 91% were detected once. The ten largest clones take up 5.5% to 8% of the sample.

As for this clone: Its recognized antigen is unknown. Per-nucleotide qualities are absent, and no much larger clonotype sits a single base away.

V is cut by 2 bases and J by 0 bases, and the space between the germline ends is 11 bases. CDR1 SGHTA and CDR2 FQGTGA were looked up in the germline V gene. There are 17 amino acids in the CDR3, from cysteine to phenylalanine inclusive. The kept DNA is CDR3 alone, 51 bases in frame from the first base. A second Seattle source provided samples from volunteer blood donors who had recovered from COVID-19. Each collaborating institution followed its own protocols to collect whole blood in K2EDTA tubes. For TCRbeta analysis, collaborators shipped samples as frozen whole blood, isolated PBMCs, or DNA extracted from either of those sample types.

Material for sequencing was peripheral blood. This chain is built from TRBV7-3 and TRBJ2-6, with a weak D call of TRBD1 (6 bases match). This clonotype was sampled from a woman in her twenties or thirties who had recovered from COVID-19. The nucleotide sequence reads as follows: TGTGCCAGCAGCTTATCAGGGGCGTACTCTGGGGCCAACGTCCTGACTTTC. Translated, it gives CASSLSGAYSGANVLTF.